A selection of T cell receptor beta chains follows, all from one sample in a study of blood T cells in healthy people across ages. One entry per CDR3 protein, called by TCRdb with MiXCR from the 5' RACE reads. Among around 2 million distinct CDR3 sequences listed, more than 35% were seen once. The sample was blood. These receptors were collected from a human donor in good health. CDR3s include the opening cysteine and the closing phenylalanine or tryptophan. D genes are given only for firm matches. Not all rows give a size; the values are once, few, many and, for expanded clones, a class.

abundance	v_gene	d_gene	j_gene	len	CDR3nt	CDR3aa
few	TRBV27	.	TRBJ2-5	14	TGTGCCAGCAGTTTATCAGATCCCCCAGAGACCCAGTACTTC	CASSLSDPPETQYF
.	TRBV4-3	.	TRBJ2-7	15	TGCGCCAGCAGCCAAAACCCCCTCGGGTCCTACGAGCAGTACTTC	CASSQNPLGSYEQYF
.	TRBV20-1	.	TRBJ2-1	12	TGCAGTGCTTATGACAGCTACAATGAGCAGTTCTTC	CSAYDSYNEQFF
few	TRBV5-7	TRBD2	TRBJ2-1	15	TGTGCCAGCAGCTTGGTGGCTAGCGGGGGGAATGAGCAGTTCTTC	CASSLVASGGNEQFF
.	TRBV7-3	.	TRBJ2-1	13	TGTGCCAGCAGCTATGCAGGCACAGGTGAGCAGTGCTTC	CASSYAGTGEQCF
once	TRBV7-9	.	TRBJ2-5	16	TGTGCCAGCAGCTACGAAGGACAGTCTAGGGGCTACGGGCAGTACTTC	CASSYEGQSRGYGQYF
many	TRBV7-2	.	TRBJ2-3	13	TGTGCCAGCAGCTCGGGGCCCCCAGATACGCAGTATTTT	CASSSGPPDTQYF
few	TRBV5-5	TRBD1	TRBJ1-2	15	TGTGCCAGCAGCTTGACGTACAGGGGTATGGGCGGCTACACCTTC	CASSLTYRGMGGYTF
few	TRBV9	.	TRBJ1-4	15	TGTGCCAGCAGCCCACGGGGACAAGATGAAGAAAAACTGTTTTTT	CASSPRGQDEEKLFF
.	TRBV12-5	.	TRBJ2-6	12	TGTGCCGGAGCCTCTGGGGCCAACGTCCTGACTTTC	CAGASGANVLTF
few	TRBV6-6	TRBD1	TRBJ1-2	15	TGTGCCAGCAGTTCGACCGGGACAGGATTTCAAGGCTACACCTTC	CASSSTGTGFQGYTF
.	TRBV12-3/TRBV12-4	TRBD1	TRBJ2-7	14	TGTGCCAGCAGCCCCGGGACAGGGATCGGCGAGCAGTACTTC	CASSPGTGIGEQYF
many	TRBV29-1	.	TRBJ2-1	12	TGCAGCGTTCGTAACACAGGGATTGAGCAGTTCTTC	CSVRNTGIEQFF
.	TRBV6-6	TRBD1	TRBJ1-1	14	TGTGCCAGCAAAACAGGGGGCGAAGTGACTGAAGCTTTCTTT	CASKTGGEVTEAFF
.	TRBV20-1	.	TRBJ1-1	11	TGCAGTGCTAGGCGCAGACCTGAAGCTTTCTTT	CSARRRPEAFF
few	TRBV20-1	TRBD2	TRBJ2-1	15	TGCAGTGCTGGACCACCGGGACTAGCAGACGATGAGCAGTTCTTC	CSAGPPGLADDEQFF
.	TRBV10-3	.	TRBJ2-7	15	TGTGCCATCAGCGGCAGGGACACGAGCTCCTACGAGCAGTACTTC	CAISGRDTSSYEQYF